This passage covers 18 T cell receptor beta chains from one sample sequenced in a study of spatial heterogeneity in lung cancer. Indicated time point: sample taken at primary tumor resection. The sequenced material consisted of unsorted whole RNA from tumor, nontumor lung or frozen PBMC. TCRdb fed the 5' RACE reads into MiXCR, producing one record per CDR3 protein. The sample includes approximately 24,000 distinct CDR3 sequences, around 4.7% seen only once; the top ten take 4% to 6.5%. The sample in question was PBMCs, obtained at surgery. The source of these receptors is a male donor with early-stage non-small cell lung cancer.

This clonotype has at least ten counts. The gene calls are TRBV6-2 or TRBV6-3 and TRBJ2-1, with D unresolved. V was trimmed by 7 bases and J by 8 bases, leaving 9 bases between them. Per germline, CDR1 MNHEY and CDR2 SVGEGT. CDR3 length: 11 residues. The CDR3 bases are TGTGCCAGCAAGGCCGGGCATGAGCAGTTCTTC. Translated, it gives CASKAGHEQFF.

This clonotype showed up many times. This chain uses TRBV30 with TRBJ2-1; TRBD1 matches at 10 bases. J gave up 9 bases and V 3 bases, and 8 bases lay outside the gene matches. The CDR3 has 14 amino acids. Germline V gene data show CDR1 as GTSNPN and CDR2 as SVGIG (reference sequence). CDR3 DNA: TGTGCCTGGAGGACGACAGGGGGCTGGAGTGAGCAGTTCTTC. It translates to CAWRTTGGWSEQFF.

This clonotype showed up many times. This chain links TRBV5-1 with TRBJ1-2; TRBD1 might be the D (5 bases). Germline-derived CDR1 and CDR2 are SGHRS and YFSETQ. Trimming took 0 bases from V and 4 from J, leaving 10 bases between them. The CDR3 sequence is 14 residues long. The CDR3 DNA reads as TGCGCCAGCAGCTTGGTGGGGGAGGGCTATGGCTACACCTTC. Its protein is CASSLVGEGYGYTF.

The sample holds many counts of this clonotype. This sequence joins TRBV6-5 and TRBJ2-7; 9 bases match TRBD2. The CDR3 loop spans 17 amino acids. Germline trimming cut 0 bases from V and 3 bases from J; bases unmatched to any gene: 9. Germline loops: CDR1 MNHEY, CDR2 SVGAGI. The CDR3 here is CASSYSIGLAGIYEQYF. The CDR3 bases are TGTGCCAGCAGTTACTCGATCGGGCTAGCGGGGATCTACGAGCAGTACTTC.

This clonotype was picked up a small number of times. An end of the junction differs from the germline gene, which may be a read error. The rearrangement joins TRBV7-6 to TRBJ2-3, with 11 bases identical to TRBD2. CDR1 SGHVS and CDR2 FNYEAQ come from the germline V gene. The CDR3 runs 13 residues. The CDR3 DNA follows: TGTGCCAGCAGCTTAGTTAGCGGGGGGGCCCATAGTTTT. Protein: CASSLVSGGAHSF.

The chain is built from TRBV3-1 and TRBJ1-4; D not certain. Trimming cost V 1 base and J 6 bases, with 15 bases left between them. The CDR3 sequence is 16 residues long. Germline CDR1 LGHDT, CDR2 YNNKEL (reference sequence). CDR3 nucleotides: TGTGCCAGCAGCCAAGCTTACAGCGGATCAGATGAAAAACTGTTTTTT. As protein: CASSQAYSGSDEKLFF.

This clonotype was observed a handful of times. The gene calls are TRBV7-9 and TRBJ2-1, with TRBD2 as a possible D gene (6 bases). Trimming left V 0 bases short and J 4 bases short, with 10 bases between. Germline CDR1 reads SEHNR; CDR2 reads FQNEAQ (reference sequence). The CDR3 has 15 amino acids. The CDR3 is CASSLATGRYNEQFF. DNA for the CDR3: TGTGCCAGCAGCTTAGCGACGGGGAGGTACAATGAGCAGTTCTTC. Together with reference TRBV7-9 and TRBJ2-1, the CDR3 gives the full variable domain: DTGVSQNPRHKITKRGQNVTFRCDPISEHNRLYWYRQTLGQGPEFLTYFQNEAQLEKSRLLSDRFSAERPKGSFSTLEIQRTEQGDSAMYLCASSLATGRYNEQFFGPGTRLTVL.

This clonotype was counted many times. The chain uses TRBV6-1 and TRBJ2-3; 8 nucleotides agree with TRBD2. The CDR3 is 14 residues long. CDR1 and CDR2 (germline): MNHNS, SASEGT. The J segment lost 5 bases and the V segment lost 7 bases, leaving 8 bases of the junction unmatched. CDR3 amino acids: CASISGGEGDTQYF. The CDR3 bases are TGTGCCAGCATATCGGGGGGGGAGGGAGATACGCAGTATTTT.

This clonotype was observed a handful of times. The chain employs TRBV5-1 and TRBJ2-3, with D possibly called TRBD1 or TRBD2 (5 bases each). V dropped 4 bases and J dropped 4 bases, with 10 bases sitting between them. The CDR3 is 13 amino acids. Germline V gene lookup returns CDR1 SGHRS and CDR2 YFSETQ. For the CDR3, the DNA is TGCGCCAGCAGCGCCGGGACGGCAGATACGCAGTATTTT. Amino acid sequence: CASSAGTADTQYF.

This clonotype was recorded at least ten times. This chain links TRBV15 with TRBJ1-3; D might be TRBD1 (6 bases). Trimming shortened V by 0 bases and J by 3 bases, and 12 bases separated the two germline ends. Per germline, CDR1 LNHNV and CDR2 YYDKDF (reference sequence). The CDR3 runs 16 residues. The CDR3 DNA sequence: TGTGCCACCAGCAGAGATCTGGGGGCTTATGGAAACACCATATATTTT. Residues: CATSRDLGAYGNTIYF.

The rearrangement uses TRBV10-3 and TRBJ2-4; a weak D match, TRBD2 (7 bases). CDR1 is ENHRY, CDR2 SYGVKD, per germline. V lost 10 bases and J 7 bases, leaving 20 bases between the germline ends. CDR3 length: 14 residues. CDR3 in DNA: TGTGCCAACAAGGGGCGCGGGGGCTGGAACATTCAGTACTTC. Translating it yields CANKGRGGWNIQYF.

The sample holds many counts of this clonotype. This chain uses TRBV6-2 or TRBV6-3 with TRBJ2-2; D gene ambiguous. This CDR3 is 11 amino acids long. V lost 5 bases, J lost 8 bases, and 6 bases lay in between. CDR1 MNHEY and CDR2 SVGEGT come from the germline V gene. Written as DNA, the CDR3 is TGTGCCAGCAGTCAACGGGGGGAGCTGTTTTTT. Amino acid sequence: CASSQRGELFF.

This clonotype was observed at least ten times. Just one base apart from a much larger clone, this may be a read error. This chain uses TRBV7-2 with TRBJ2-1, with 9 bases lining up with TRBD2. The CDR3 runs to 14 residues. The germline gives CDR1 SGHTA, CDR2 FQGNSA. CDR3 DNA: TGTGTCAGCAGCTTAGGGCTAGCGGGGTTTGAGCAGTTCTTC. Its protein is CVSSLGLAGFEQFF.

This clonotype was observed many times. The rearrangement uses TRBV6-1 and TRBJ1-5, with D maybe TRBD1 (6 bases). The CDR3 spans 14 residues. V was trimmed by 6 bases and J by 4 bases, leaving 13 bases between them. Germline V CDR1 and CDR2: MNHNS, SASEGT. The CDR3 loop reads CASSPGVGNQPQHF. Here the CDR3 DNA reads TGTGCCAGCAGCCCAGGGGTAGGTAATCAGCCCCAGCATTTT.

By frequency in the sample, this clonotype is medium-sized (0.01 to 0.1%). The chain combines TRBV5-6 with TRBJ2-3, with D possibly TRBD2 on 5 matching bases. From germline, CDR1 is SGHDT and CDR2 YYEEEE. The ends were cut back, 1 base at V and 8 bases at J, with 11 bases in the middle. The CDR3 has 13 residues. DNA for the CDR3: TGTGCCAGCAGCTTGCGCGGGTATGCTACGCAGTATTTT. This sequence encodes CASSLRGYATQYF. The full variable domain, in which reference TRBV5-6 and TRBJ2-3 provide the parts outside the CDR3, is DAGVTQSPTHLIKTRGQQVTLRCSPKSGHDTVSWYQQALGQGPQFIFQYYEEEERQRGNFPDRFSGHQFPNYSSELNVNALLLGDSALYLCASSLRGYATQYFGPGTRLTVL.

This clonotype was observed many times. The chain combines TRBV20-1 with TRBJ2-2; D could derive from TRBD1 or TRBD2 (6 bases each). V was pared by 6 bases and J by 4 bases, with 21 bases between. Looked up from germline, CDR1 is DFQATT and CDR2 is SNEGSKA (reference sequence). CDR3 length: 16 amino acids. The CDR3 region is CSASRGSGEVTGELFF. The DNA of the CDR3 is TGCAGTGCCAGTAGGGGATCAGGGGAGGTCACCGGGGAGCTGTTTTTT.

This chain uses TRBV19 with TRBJ2-2; D gene unclear. The V end was cut by 7 bases, the J end by 0 bases, with 12 bases between. Per the germline V gene, CDR1 is LNHDA and CDR2 is SQIVND (reference sequence). This CDR3 has 15 amino acids. The chain's CDR3 is CASIGLHANTGELFF. CDR3 DNA sequence: TGTGCCAGTATCGGGCTACACGCGAACACCGGGGAGCTGTTTTTT.

The chain links TRBV28 to TRBJ1-3, with 7 positions matching TRBD1. Germline V CDR1 and CDR2: MDHEN, SYDVKM. There are 13 residues in the CDR3. V was clipped by 11 bases and J by 5 bases; unmatched bases: 9. The CDR3, as DNA: TGTGCCGGCGCCCGGACAGGCAGAAACACCATATATTTT. Its translation is CAGARTGRNTIYF. The whole variable domain, remainder taken from reference TRBV28 and TRBJ1-3, is DVKVTQSSRYLVKRTGEKVFLECVQDMDHENMFWYRQDPGLGLRLIYFSYDVKMKEKGDIPEGYSVSREKKERFSLILESASTNQTSMYLCAGARTGRNTIYFGEGSWLTVV.